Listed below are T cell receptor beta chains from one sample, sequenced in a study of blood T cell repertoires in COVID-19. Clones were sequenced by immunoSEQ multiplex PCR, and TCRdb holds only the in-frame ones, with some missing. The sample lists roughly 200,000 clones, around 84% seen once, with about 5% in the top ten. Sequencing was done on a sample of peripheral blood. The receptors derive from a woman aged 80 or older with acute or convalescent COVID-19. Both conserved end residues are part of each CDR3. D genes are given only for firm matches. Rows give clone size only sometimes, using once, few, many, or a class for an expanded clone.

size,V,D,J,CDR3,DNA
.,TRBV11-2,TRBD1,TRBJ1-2,CASSLGQGTYGYTF,TGTGCCAGCAGCTTAGGACAGGGGACCTATGGCTACACCTTC
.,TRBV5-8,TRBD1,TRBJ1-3,CASSLGTGVSGNTIYF,TGTGCCAGCAGCCTGGGGACAGGGGTTTCTGGAAACACCATATATTTT
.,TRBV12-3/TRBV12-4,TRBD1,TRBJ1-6,CASSARGRSPLHF,TGTGCCAGCAGTGCCAGGGGGCGTTCACCCCTCCACTTT
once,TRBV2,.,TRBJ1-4,CASSESVGGYEKLFF,TGTGCCAGCAGTGAGTCCGTGGGGGGTTATGAAAAACTGTTTTTT
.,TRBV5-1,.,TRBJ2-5,CASSTGTGNGETQYF,TGCGCCAGCAGCACAGGAACAGGGAATGGGGAGACCCAGTACTTC
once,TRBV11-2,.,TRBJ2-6,CASSFTAGANVLTF,TGTGCCAGCAGCTTTACGGCTGGGGCCAACGTCCTGACTTTC
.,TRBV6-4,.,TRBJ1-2,CASSDLRGGYTF,TGTGCCAGCAGTGACCTACGAGGAGGCTACACCTTC
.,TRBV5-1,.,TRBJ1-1,CASSLDPGAINTEAFF,TGCGCCAGCAGCTTGGACCCTGGAGCTATAAACACTGAAGCTTTCTTT
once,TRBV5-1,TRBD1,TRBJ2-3,CASSVSTGDRDTQYF,TGCGCCAGCAGCGTGTCTACAGGGGATCGGGATACGCAGTATTTT
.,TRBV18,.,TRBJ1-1,CASSRQRPNTEAFF,TGTGCCAGCTCCCGACAGCGACCGAACACTGAAGCTTTCTTT
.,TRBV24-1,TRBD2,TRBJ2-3,CATSDPSGRPDTQYF,TGTGCCACCAGTGATCCTAGCGGGAGGCCAGATACGCAGTATTTT
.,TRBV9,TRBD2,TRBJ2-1,CASSPGNGREGDNEQFF,TGTGCCAGCAGCCCTGGGAATGGGCGGGAGGGCGACAATGAGCAGTTCTTC
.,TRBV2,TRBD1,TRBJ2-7,CASRDGTGGFYEQYF,TGTGCCAGCAGGGATGGGACAGGGGGGTTCTACGAGCAGTACTTC
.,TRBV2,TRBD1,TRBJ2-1,CASCADRVGEQFF,TGTGCCAGCTGTGCAGACAGGGTGGGCGAGCAGTTCTTC
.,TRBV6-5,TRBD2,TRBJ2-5,CASGGVPGTQYF,TGTGCCAGCGGGGGGGTGCCAGGGACCCAGTACTTC
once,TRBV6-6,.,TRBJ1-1,CASSYSDRLEAFF,TGTGCCAGCAGTTACTCGGACAGACTGGAAGCTTTCTTT
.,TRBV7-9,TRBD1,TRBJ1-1,CASSKDRGNSEAFF,TGTGCCAGCAGCAAGGACAGGGGGAACTCTGAAGCTTTCTTT
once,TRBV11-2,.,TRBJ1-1,CASSLLGGTEAFF,TGTGCCAGCAGCTTATTAGGGGGCACTGAAGCTTTCTTT
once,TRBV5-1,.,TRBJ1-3,CASSSGQSSGNTIYF,TGCGCCAGCAGCTCCGGACAATCCTCTGGAAACACCATATATTTT
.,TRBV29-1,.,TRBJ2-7,CSVEQDSSYEQYF,TGCAGCGTTGAACAGGATAGCTCCTACGAGCAGTACTTC
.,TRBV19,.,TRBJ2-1,CASSSASLGNEQFF,TGTGCCAGTAGTTCCGCTAGCTTGGGGAATGAGCAGTTCTTC
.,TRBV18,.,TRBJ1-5,CASSPYNQPQHF,TGTGCCAGCTCACCTTACAATCAGCCCCAGCATTTT
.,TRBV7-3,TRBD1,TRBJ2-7,CASSPTGTGAYEQYF,TGTGCCAGCAGCCCCACCGGGACAGGGGCCTACGAGCAGTACTTC
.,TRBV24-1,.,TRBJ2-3,CATSPPAGKDTQYF,TGTGCCACCAGCCCGCCGGCAGGGAAGGATACGCAGTATTTT
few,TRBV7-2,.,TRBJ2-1,CASSYRTLQFF,TGTGCCAGCAGCTACCGGACACTGCAGTTCTTC
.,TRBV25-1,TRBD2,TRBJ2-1,CASSVRGDAEQFF,TGTGCCAGCAGTGTCCGGGGGGACGCTGAGCAGTTCTTC
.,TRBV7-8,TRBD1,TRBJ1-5,CASSLRDATGGAHQPQHF,TGTGCCAGCAGCTTAAGGGACGCGACAGGGGGCGCGCATCAGCCCCAGCATTTT
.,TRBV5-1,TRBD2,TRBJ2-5,CASSSGTSSGRAEETQYF,TGCGCCAGCAGCTCCGGGACATCTAGCGGGAGGGCCGAAGAGACCCAGTACTTC
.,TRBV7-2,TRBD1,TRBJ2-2,CASSLATGGRNTGELFF,TGTGCCAGCAGCTTAGCGACAGGGGGCAGGAACACCGGGGAGCTGTTTTTT
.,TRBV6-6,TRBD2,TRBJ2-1,CASSKTSGSWNEQFF,TGTGCCAGCAGTAAAACTAGCGGGAGTTGGAATGAGCAGTTCTTC
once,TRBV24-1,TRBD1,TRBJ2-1,CATTGQTYNEQFF,TGTGCCACCACGGGACAGACCTACAATGAGCAGTTCTTC
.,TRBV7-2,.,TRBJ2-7,CASSLENPAYEQYF,TGTGCCAGCAGCCTAGAGAACCCGGCCTACGAGCAGTACTTC
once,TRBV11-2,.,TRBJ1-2,CASSLGSPRYGYTF,TGTGCCAGCAGCTTAGGCTCTCCCCGGTATGGCTACACCTTC
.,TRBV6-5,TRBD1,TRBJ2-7,CASSPMGQAGVEQYF,TGTGCCAGCAGTCCCATGGGACAGGCCGGGGTGGAGCAGTACTTC
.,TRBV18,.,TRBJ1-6,CASSPDSRDSPLHF,TGTGCCAGCTCACCCGACAGCCGAGATTCACCCCTCCACTTT
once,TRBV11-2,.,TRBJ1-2,CASSHNPGANYGYTF,TGTGCCAGCAGCCATAACCCAGGGGCAAACTATGGCTACACCTTC
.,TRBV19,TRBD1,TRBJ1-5,CASKKQGAYGNQPQHF,TGTGCCAGTAAGAAACAGGGGGCCTATGGCAATCAGCCCCAGCATTTT
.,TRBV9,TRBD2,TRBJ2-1,CASSVERGASTYNEQFF,TGTGCCAGCAGCGTAGAGCGGGGGGCCTCAACCTACAATGAGCAGTTCTTC
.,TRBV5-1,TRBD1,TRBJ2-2,CASSTGQGAGTGELFF,TGCGCCAGCAGCACCGGACAGGGGGCGGGCACCGGGGAGCTGTTTTTT
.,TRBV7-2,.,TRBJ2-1,CASSRTFTQYNEQFF,TGTGCCAGCAGCCGGACTTTTACGCAGTACAATGAGCAGTTCTTC
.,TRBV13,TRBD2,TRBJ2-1,CASSSASGRAWEYNEQFF,TGTGCCAGCAGCTCCGCTAGCGGGAGGGCCTGGGAATACAATGAGCAGTTCTTC
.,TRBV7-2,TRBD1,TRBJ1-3,CASSLSDFRGQSGNTIYF,TGTGCCAGCAGCCTTAGTGATTTCAGGGGGCAGTCTGGAAACACCATATATTTT
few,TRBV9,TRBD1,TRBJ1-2,CASSVGTDYGYTF,TGTGCCAGCAGCGTTGGGACAGACTATGGCTACACCTTC
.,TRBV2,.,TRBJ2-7,CASSEGRSSEQYF,TGTGCCAGCAGTGAAGGTCGGAGCTCGGAGCAGTACTTC
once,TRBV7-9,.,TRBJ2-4,CASSPYVHRDIQYF,TGTGCCAGCAGCCCCTACGTCCACCGGGACATTCAGTACTTC
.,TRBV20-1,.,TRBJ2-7,CSAGRTGEQYF,TGCAGTGCTGGGAGGACTGGCGAGCAGTACTTC
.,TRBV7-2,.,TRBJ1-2,CASSSPGAPHGYTF,TGTGCCAGCAGCTCCCCAGGGGCCCCCCATGGCTACACCTTC
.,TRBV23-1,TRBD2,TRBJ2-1,CASSPTSGRPYNEQFF,TGCGCCAGCAGCCCGACTAGCGGTAGGCCCTACAATGAGCAGTTCTTC